The present TCR beta chain was sequenced within a study of molecular identifiers for immune sequencing clone quantification. Study findings and constraints: Among some 1.1 million naive cells, spiked Jurkat TCR RNA from a single cell was reportedly detectable.

CDR3 length equals 13 residues. V gave up 4 bases and J gave up 5 bases, with 12 bases separating them. CDR1 and CDR2 from the germline V gene are SEHNR and FQNEAQ (reference sequence). Previously described methods and listed TCR primers were employed for the bulk TCR libraries. Using its own MiXCR run on the PCR reads, TCRdb lists one record per CDR3 protein. The sample lists approximately 9,800 distinct CDR3 sequences, roughly a sixth occurring once. Within the sample, this clonotype is medium-sized. Its antigen remains unknown. The chain employs TRBV7-9 and TRBJ2-7; D unresolved. The source of this sequence is a human donor in good health. Some libraries in this study had Jurkat cell RNA spiked in. The material sequenced was naive CD8+ T cells from blood, with Jurkat cell RNA spiked in. Subset here: FACS-sorted CD8+CD4-CCR7+CD45RA+ naive T cells. The CDR3 region is CASSYTLADEQYF. CDR3 bases: TGTGCCAGCAGCTATACGTTGGCGGACGAGCAGTACTTC.